The present T cell receptor beta chain was sequenced within a study of low-dose radiotherapy and immunotherapy resistance in tumors. Study-level information: For four cycles from cycle 1 day 1, patients took 300 mg oral aspirin daily.

The CDR3 totals 16 residues. Trimming at V came to 4 bases and at J to 7 bases, leaving 8 bases not matched to a gene. CDR1 and CDR2 (germline): SGHVS, FQNEAQ. Time point of the sample: before trial treatment. Eligibility required advanced solid tumors lacking tumor-infiltrating lymphocytes. This clonotype showed up many times. With TRAV- and TRBV-specific primers, first-strand cDNA was made, covering the alpha and beta chains. TCR amplification used roughly 20 PCR cycles, a constant-region primer and a V-primer adapter. TCRdb passed the reads through MiXCR, listing each CDR3 protein once. This sample carries 64,000 or so distinct CDR3 sequences, less than 30% of them seen once, and the ten largest clones take under 7%.

The chain has TRBV7-8 and TRBJ2-2; 11 bases fit TRBD1. Sequenced material: PBMCs, taken before treatment. The receptor was derived from a male donor with rectosigmoid adenocarcinoma. CDR3 sequence: CASSSRDRGIGGELFF. In DNA, the CDR3 is TGTGCCAGCAGCTCTCGGGACAGGGGGATAGGCGGGGAGCTGTTTTTT.